The next 13 T cell receptor beta chains were all read from a single sample in a study of blood T cell repertoires in COVID-19. This table comes from immunoSEQ multiplex PCR, and its TCRdb copy is limited to in-frame clones, with some not included. The top ten hold around an eighth of the sample, which has around 440,000 clones, 88% seen once. Sample: peripheral blood. These receptors were taken from a woman between 45 and 65 years old with COVID-19, enrolled during active disease.

The V call is TRBV24-1, the J call TRBJ1-1, with D perhaps TRBD1 (5 bases). The germline V gene has CDR1 KGHDR and CDR2 SFDVKD. V gave up 7 bases and J gave up 3 bases, with 14 bases separating them. The CDR3 is made up of 14 amino acids. The CDR3 protein is CATRGRGQDTEAFF. The CDR3 DNA sequence: TGTGCCACCAGGGGAAGGGGTCAGGACACTGAAGCTTTCTTT.

The V gene is TRBV27, the J gene TRBJ1-1; possible D gene TRBD1, 5 bases. In germline, CDR1 is MNHEY, CDR2 SMNVEV (reference sequence). The CDR3 runs 15 residues. Trimming shortened V by 4 bases and J by 4 bases, and 16 bases separated the two germline ends. CDR3 in DNA: TGTGCCAGCAGTTCTGGGAGCGGGGGGGGCACTGAAGCTTTCTTT. This encodes CASSSGSGGGTEAFF.

This chain links TRBV7-3 with TRBJ2-3, with 8 bases matching TRBD2. The V gene's germline CDR1 is SGHTA and CDR2 FQGTGA. V was clipped by 4 bases and J by 0 bases; unmatched bases: 9. The CDR3 length is 17 residues. CDR3 DNA: TGTGCCAGCAGCTCCCCCGAGCGGGGGCCTAGCACAGATACGCAGTATTTT. Protein: CASSSPERGPSTDTQYF.

This chain links TRBV5-4 with TRBJ1-2, with TRBD1 as a possible D gene (5 bases). Trimming removed 1 base at V and 4 bases at J, with 14 bases between. The CDR3 is 15 amino acids. Germline CDR1 reads SGHNT; CDR2 reads YYREEE (reference sequence). The chain's CDR3 is CASSLRQGGPYGYTF. In DNA form, the CDR3 reads TGTGCCAGCAGCTTGAGGCAGGGAGGGCCCTATGGCTACACCTTC.

CDR3 protein: CASSFPAGGPHEQFF. The DNA for the CDR3 is TGTGCCAGCAGTTTCCCAGCGGGGGGGCCCCATGAGCAGTTCTTC. The chain links TRBV28 to TRBJ2-1; 10 nucleotides match TRBD2. The V segment lost 3 bases and the J segment 8 bases; nucleotides outside the gene matches: 7. Germline assignment: CDR1 MDHEN and CDR2 SYDVKM. This CDR3 spans 15 amino acids.

The chain has TRBV30 and TRBJ2-4; TRBD1 aligns across 7 bases. CDR1 GTSNPN and CDR2 SVGIG come from the germline V gene (reference sequence). The junction had 6 bases not matched to a gene; V was cut back by 1 base and J by 3 bases. The CDR3 sequence is 15 residues long. CDR3 bases: TGTGCCTGGAGTGCAGGGGGACAAAGCAAAAACATTCAGTACTTC. As protein: CAWSAGGQSKNIQYF.

This clone was seen a single time. CDR3 in DNA: TGTGCCGCGCGGGACGTCCCCTACGAGCAGTACTTC. Protein product: CAARDVPYEQYF. The chain is built from TRBV6-5 and TRBJ2-7; D possibly corresponds to TRBD2 (6 bases). Germline V lookup: CDR1 MNHEY, CDR2 SVGAGI. V was shortened by 11 bases and J by 2 bases, with 13 bases between the two germline ends. This CDR3 is built from 12 residues.

This clone was observed a few times. The chain recombines TRBV27 with TRBJ1-5, with a possible D match to TRBD1 (5 bases). The CDR3 has 13 amino acids. Trimming took off 2 bases at V and 5 bases at J, with 7 bases between the two ends. Germline assignment: CDR1 MNHEY and CDR2 SMNVEV (reference sequence). The CDR3 nucleotides read TGTGCCAGCAGTTTAAACAGGTATCAGCCCCAGCATTTT. Amino acids: CASSLNRYQPQHF.

In DNA, the CDR3 is TGCAGCGGTCAGGGGGGACATGGCTACACCTTC. This gives the protein CSGQGGHGYTF. The rearrangement uses TRBV29-1 and TRBJ1-2, with 7 positions matching TRBD1. The junction had 5 bases not matched to a gene; V was cut back by 7 bases and J by 6 bases. The CDR3 contains 11 residues. Germline values: CDR1 SQVTM, CDR2 ANQGSEA.

This sequence joins TRBV7-2 and TRBJ2-7; D remains ambiguous. Trimming took off 5 bases at V and 2 bases at J, with 10 bases between the two ends. CDR3 length: 13 residues. The germline V gene has CDR1 SGHTA and CDR2 FQGNSA. CDR3 amino acids: CASSHRSTYEQYF. The CDR3, as DNA: TGTGCCAGCAGCCATCGGTCCACCTACGAGCAGTACTTC.

This rearrangement joins TRBV29-1 to TRBJ1-6; D is possibly TRBD1 (6 bases). The CDR3 has 13 residues. Germline CDR1 and CDR2: SQVTM and ANQGSEA. Deletions cut 4 bases from V and 4 bases from J, with 8 bases between. CDR3 in DNA: TGCAGCGTTGGGACAGATTATAATTCACCCCTCCACTTT. Protein sequence: CSVGTDYNSPLHF.

The chain joins TRBV7-9 to TRBJ1-2; D is unclear. The germline CDR1 and CDR2 sequences are SEHNR and FQNEAQ (reference sequence). The CDR3 covers 17 residues. V was clipped by 2 bases and J by 5 bases, with 21 bases between them. CDR3 protein: CASSLWAGAFTGYGYTF. CDR3 sequence (DNA): TGTGCCAGCAGCTTATGGGCAGGTGCCTTCACGGGATATGGCTACACCTTC. The variable domain in full, completed from reference TRBV7-9 and TRBJ1-2, reads DTGVSQNPRHKITKRGQNVTFRCDPISEHNRLYWYRQTLGQGPEFLTYFQNEAQLEKSRLLSDRFSAERPKGSFSTLEIQRTEQGDSAMYLCASSLWAGAFTGYGYTFGSGTRLTVV.

The chain uses TRBV5-5 and TRBJ1-2; no clear D gene. The CDR3 runs to 14 residues. Trimming cost V 3 bases and J 8 bases, with 17 bases left between them. Per germline, CDR1 SGHKS and CDR2 YYEKEE (reference sequence). CDR3 loop: CASSSTLSTRGYTF. CDR3 sequence (DNA): TGTGCCAGCAGCTCAACACTATCGACTCGAGGCTACACCTTC.